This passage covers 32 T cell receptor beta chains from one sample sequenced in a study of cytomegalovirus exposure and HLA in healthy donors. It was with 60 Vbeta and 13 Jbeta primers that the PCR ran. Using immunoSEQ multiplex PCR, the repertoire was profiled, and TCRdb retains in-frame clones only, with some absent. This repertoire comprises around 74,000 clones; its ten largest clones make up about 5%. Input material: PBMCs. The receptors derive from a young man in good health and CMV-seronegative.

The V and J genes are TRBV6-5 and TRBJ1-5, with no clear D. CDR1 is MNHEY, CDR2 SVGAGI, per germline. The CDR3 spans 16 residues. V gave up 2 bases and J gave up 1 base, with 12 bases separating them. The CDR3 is CASSYGPIGSNQPQHF. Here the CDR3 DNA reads TGTGCCAGCAGTTACGGGCCGATCGGAAGCAATCAGCCCCAGCATTTT.

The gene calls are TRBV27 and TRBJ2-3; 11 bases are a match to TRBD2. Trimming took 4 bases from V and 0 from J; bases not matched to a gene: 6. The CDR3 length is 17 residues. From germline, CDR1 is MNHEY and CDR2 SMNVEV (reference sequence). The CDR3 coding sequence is TGTGCCAGCAGTTCCCTAGGACTAGCGGGTAGCACAGATACGCAGTATTTT. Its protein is CASSSLGLAGSTDTQYF.

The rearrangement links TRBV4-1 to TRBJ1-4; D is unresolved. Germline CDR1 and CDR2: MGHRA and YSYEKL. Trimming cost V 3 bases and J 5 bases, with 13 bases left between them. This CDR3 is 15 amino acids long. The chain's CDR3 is CASSQVHFLNEKLFF. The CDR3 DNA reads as TGCGCCAGCAGCCAGGTACATTTTCTCAATGAAAAACTGTTTTTT.

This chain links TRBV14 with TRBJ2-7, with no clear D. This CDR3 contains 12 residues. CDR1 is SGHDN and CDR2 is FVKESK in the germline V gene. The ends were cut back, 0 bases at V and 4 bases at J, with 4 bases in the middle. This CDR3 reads CASSQDLYEQYF. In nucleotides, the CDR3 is TGTGCCAGCAGCCAAGATCTATACGAGCAGTACTTC. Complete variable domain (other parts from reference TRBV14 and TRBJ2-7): EAGVTQFPSHSVIEKGQTVTLRCDPISGHDNLYWYRRVMGKEIKFLLHFVKESKQDESGMPNNRFLAERTGGTYSTLKVQPAELEDSGVYFCASSQDLYEQYFGPGTRLTVT.

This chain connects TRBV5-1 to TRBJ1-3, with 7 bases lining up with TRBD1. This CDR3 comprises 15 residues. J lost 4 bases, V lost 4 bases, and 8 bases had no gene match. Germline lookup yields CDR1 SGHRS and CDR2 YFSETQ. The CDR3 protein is CASSPGAGQGNTIYF. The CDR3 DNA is TGCGCCAGCAGCCCGGGCGCGGGACAGGGAAACACCATATATTTT.

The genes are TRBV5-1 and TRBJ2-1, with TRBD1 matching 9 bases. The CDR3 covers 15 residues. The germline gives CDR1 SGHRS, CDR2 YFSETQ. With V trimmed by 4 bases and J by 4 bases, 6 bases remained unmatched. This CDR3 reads CASSRRDREYNEQFF. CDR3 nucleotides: TGCGCCAGCAGCCGCCGGGACAGGGAATACAATGAGCAGTTCTTC.

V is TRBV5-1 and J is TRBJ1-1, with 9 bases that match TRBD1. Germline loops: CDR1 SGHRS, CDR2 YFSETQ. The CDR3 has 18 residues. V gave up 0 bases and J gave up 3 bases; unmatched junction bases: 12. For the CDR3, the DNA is TGCGCCAGCAGCTTGGTAACCGGACAGGGGTGGGGACACACTGAAGCTTTCTTT. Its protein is CASSLVTGQGWGHTEAFF.

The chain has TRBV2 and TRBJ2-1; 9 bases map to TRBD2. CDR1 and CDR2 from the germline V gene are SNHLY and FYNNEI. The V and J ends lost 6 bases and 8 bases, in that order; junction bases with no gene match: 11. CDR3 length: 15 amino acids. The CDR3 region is CASSAAAGGSDEQFF. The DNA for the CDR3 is TGTGCCAGCAGCGCCGCGGCGGGAGGGTCGGATGAGCAGTTCTTC.

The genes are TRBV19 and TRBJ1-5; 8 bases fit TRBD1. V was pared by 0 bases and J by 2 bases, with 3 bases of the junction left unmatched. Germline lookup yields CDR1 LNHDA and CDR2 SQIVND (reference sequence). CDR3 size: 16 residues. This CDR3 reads CASSIEGGQGNQPQHF. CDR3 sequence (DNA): TGTGCCAGTAGTATAGAAGGGGGACAGGGCAATCAGCCCCAGCATTTT.

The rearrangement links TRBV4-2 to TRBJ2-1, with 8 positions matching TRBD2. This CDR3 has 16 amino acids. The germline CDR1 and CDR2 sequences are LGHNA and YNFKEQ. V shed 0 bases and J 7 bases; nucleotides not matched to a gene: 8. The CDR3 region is CASSQDPGTSLNEQFF. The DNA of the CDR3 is TGTGCCAGCAGCCAAGATCCCGGGACTAGTTTAAATGAGCAGTTCTTC.

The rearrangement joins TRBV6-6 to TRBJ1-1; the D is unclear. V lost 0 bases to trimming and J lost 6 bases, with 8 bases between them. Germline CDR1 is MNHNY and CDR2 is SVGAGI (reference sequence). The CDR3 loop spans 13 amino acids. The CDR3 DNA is TGTGCCAGCAGTTACTCGGGCATCGCTGAAGCTTTCTTT. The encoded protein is CASSYSGIAEAFF.

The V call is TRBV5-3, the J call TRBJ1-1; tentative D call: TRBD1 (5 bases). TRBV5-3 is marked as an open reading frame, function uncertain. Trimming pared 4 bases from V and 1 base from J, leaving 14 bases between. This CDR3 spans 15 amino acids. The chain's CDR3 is CARSPRQSPNTEAFF. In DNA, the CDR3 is TGTGCCAGAAGCCCGAGACAGAGCCCGAACACTGAAGCTTTCTTT.

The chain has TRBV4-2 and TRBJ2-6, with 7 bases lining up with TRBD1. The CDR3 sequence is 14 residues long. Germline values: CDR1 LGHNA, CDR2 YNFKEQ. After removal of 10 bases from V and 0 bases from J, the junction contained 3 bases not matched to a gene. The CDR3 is CAIGTDSGANVLTF. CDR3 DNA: TGTGCCATTGGGACAGACTCTGGGGCCAACGTCCTGACTTTC.

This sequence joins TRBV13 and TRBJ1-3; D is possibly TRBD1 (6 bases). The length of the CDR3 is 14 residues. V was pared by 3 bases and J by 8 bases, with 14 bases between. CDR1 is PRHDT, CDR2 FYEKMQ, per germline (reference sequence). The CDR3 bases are TGTGCCAGCAGCTTGGGGGCTTTCTTGGACACCATATATTTT. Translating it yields CASSLGAFLDTIYF.

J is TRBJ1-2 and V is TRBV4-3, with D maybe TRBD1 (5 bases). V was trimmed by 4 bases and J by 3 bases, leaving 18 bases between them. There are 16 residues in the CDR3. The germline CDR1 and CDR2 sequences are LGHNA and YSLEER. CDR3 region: CASSLLHRGSHYGYTF. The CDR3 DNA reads TGCGCCAGCAGCCTTCTGCATCGGGGGTCCCACTATGGCTACACCTTC.

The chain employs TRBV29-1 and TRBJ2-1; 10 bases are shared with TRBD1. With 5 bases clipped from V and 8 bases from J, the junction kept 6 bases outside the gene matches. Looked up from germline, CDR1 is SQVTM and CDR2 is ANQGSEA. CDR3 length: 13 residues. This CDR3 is CSVWTGGMYEQFF. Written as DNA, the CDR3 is TGCAGCGTTTGGACAGGGGGAATGTATGAGCAGTTCTTC.

The CDR3 nucleotides read TGCGCCAGCAGCCTGCAGGGGGAGGACAATGAGCAGTTCTTC. Amino acids: CASSLQGEDNEQFF. The J gene is TRBJ2-1, the V gene TRBV5-1; the D gene is possibly TRBD1 (7 bases). V dropped 4 bases and J dropped 5 bases, with 13 bases sitting between them. In germline, CDR1 is SGHRS, CDR2 YFSETQ. The CDR3 totals 14 residues.

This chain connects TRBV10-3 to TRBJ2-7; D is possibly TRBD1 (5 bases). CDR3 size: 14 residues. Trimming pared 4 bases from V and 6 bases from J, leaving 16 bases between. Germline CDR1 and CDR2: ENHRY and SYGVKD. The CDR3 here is CAISGATGSTEQYF. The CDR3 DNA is TGTGCCATCAGTGGGGCCACAGGCTCCACCGAGCAGTACTTC.

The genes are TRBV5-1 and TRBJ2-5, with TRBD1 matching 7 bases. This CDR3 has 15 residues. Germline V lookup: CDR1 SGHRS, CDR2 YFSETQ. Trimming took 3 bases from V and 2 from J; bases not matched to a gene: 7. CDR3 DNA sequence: TGCGCCAGCAGCTCCCAGGGACAGAGACAAGAGACCCAGTACTTC. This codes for CASSSQGQRQETQYF. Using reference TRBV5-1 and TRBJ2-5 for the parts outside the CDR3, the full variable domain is KAGVTQTPRYLIKTRGQQVTLSCSPISGHRSVSWYQQTPGQGLQFLFEYFSETQRNKGNFPGRFSGRQFSNSRSEMNVSTLELGDSALYLCASSSQGQRQETQYFGPGTRLLVL.

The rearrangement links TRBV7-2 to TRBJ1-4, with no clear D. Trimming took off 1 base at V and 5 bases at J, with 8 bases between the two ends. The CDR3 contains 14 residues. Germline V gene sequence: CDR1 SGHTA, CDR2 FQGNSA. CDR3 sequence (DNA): TGTGCCAGCAGCTTAGATCAGTTAAATGAAAAACTGTTTTTT. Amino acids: CASSLDQLNEKLFF.

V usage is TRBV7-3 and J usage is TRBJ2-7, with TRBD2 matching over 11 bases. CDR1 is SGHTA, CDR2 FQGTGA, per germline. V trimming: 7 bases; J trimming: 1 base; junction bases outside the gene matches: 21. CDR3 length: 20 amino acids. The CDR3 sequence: CASIPGRGLAGGPTSYEQYF. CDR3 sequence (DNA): TGTGCCAGCATCCCTGGGAGGGGCCTAGCGGGAGGCCCAACATCCTACGAGCAGTACTTC.

Here the CDR3 reads CASSEREFQETQYF. CDR3 nucleotides: TGCGCCAGCAGTGAAAGAGAGTTCCAAGAGACCCAGTACTTC. This chain uses TRBV10-1 with TRBJ2-5; D remains unclear. The CDR3 covers 14 residues. V was clipped by 3 bases and J by 1 base, with 9 bases between them. Germline values: CDR1 WNHNN, CDR2 SYGVQD (reference sequence).

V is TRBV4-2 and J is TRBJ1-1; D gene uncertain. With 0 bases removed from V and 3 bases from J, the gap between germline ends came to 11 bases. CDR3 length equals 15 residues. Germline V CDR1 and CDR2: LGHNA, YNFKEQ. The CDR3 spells CASSQDLSGYTEAFF. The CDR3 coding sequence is TGTGCCAGCAGCCAAGATCTTTCGGGGTACACTGAAGCTTTCTTT.

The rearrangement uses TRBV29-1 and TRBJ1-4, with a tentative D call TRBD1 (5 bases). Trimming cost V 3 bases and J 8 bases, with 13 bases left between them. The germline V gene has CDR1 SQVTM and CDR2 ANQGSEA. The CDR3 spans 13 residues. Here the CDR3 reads CSVEGREREKLFF. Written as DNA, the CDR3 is TGCAGCGTTGAGGGCAGGGAACGGGAAAAACTGTTTTTT.

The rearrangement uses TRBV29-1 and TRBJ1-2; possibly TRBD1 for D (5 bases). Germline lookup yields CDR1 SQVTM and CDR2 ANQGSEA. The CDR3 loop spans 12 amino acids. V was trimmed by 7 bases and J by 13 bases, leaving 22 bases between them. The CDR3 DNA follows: TGCAGCGGATTTGAGCCGACAGATATCATCACCTTC. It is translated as CSGFEPTDIITF.

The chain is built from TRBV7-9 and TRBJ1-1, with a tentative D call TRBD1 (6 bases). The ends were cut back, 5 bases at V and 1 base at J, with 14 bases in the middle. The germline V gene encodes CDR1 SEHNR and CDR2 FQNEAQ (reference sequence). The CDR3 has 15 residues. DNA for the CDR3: TGTGCCAGCAGCCTCCGGACAGAGAAGAACACTGAAGCTTTCTTT. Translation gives CASSLRTEKNTEAFF.

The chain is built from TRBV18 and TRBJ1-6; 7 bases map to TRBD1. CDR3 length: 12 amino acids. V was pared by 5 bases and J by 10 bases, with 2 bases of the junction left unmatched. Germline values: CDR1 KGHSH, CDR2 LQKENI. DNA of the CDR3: TGTGCCAGCTCAGCAGGGGGATCACCCCTCCACTTT. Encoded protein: CASSAGGSPLHF.

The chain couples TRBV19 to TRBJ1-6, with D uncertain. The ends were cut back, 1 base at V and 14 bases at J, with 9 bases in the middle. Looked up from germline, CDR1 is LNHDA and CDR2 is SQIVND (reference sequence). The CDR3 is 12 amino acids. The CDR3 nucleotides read TGTGCCAGTAGTATAGGAGGTATGGCCCTCCACTTT. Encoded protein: CASSIGGMALHF.

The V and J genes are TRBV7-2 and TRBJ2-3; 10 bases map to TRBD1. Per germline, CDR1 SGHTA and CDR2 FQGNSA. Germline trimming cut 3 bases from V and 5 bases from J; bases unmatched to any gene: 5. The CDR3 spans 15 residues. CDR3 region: CASSLGQGKIDTQYF. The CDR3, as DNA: TGTGCCAGCAGCTTGGGACAGGGGAAGATAGATACGCAGTATTTT.

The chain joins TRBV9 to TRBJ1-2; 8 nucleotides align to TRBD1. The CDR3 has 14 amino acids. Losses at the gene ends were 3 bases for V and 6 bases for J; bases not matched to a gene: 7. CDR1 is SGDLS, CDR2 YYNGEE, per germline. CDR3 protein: CASSAGGARDGYTF. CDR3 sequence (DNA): TGTGCCAGCAGCGCAGGGGGCGCGAGGGATGGCTACACCTTC.

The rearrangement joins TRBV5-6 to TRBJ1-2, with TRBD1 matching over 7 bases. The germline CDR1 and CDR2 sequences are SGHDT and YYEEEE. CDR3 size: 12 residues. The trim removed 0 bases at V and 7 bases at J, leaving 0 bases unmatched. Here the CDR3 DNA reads TGTGCCAGCAGCTTGGAGGGGGCTGGCTACACCTTC. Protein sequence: CASSLEGAGYTF.

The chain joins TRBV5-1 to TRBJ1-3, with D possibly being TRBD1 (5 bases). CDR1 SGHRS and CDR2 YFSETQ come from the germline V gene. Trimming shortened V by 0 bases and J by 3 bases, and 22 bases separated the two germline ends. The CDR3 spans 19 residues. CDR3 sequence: CASSLGIPFQGSFGNTIYF. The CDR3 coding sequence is TGCGCCAGCAGCTTGGGGATACCGTTTCAGGGCTCCTTTGGAAACACCATATATTTT.